The clone carrying this TCR beta chain was recorded a few times. Its specificity is not known. These data are taken from a study of regulatory T cells in long-lasting Graves disease. Study-level points and caveats: More public clonotypes were shared by persistent patients (2,741) than by new patients (approximately 990).

From germline, CDR1 is SEHNR and CDR2 FQNEAQ (reference sequence). Germline trimming cut 4 bases from V and 4 bases from J; bases unmatched to any gene: 5. The CDR3 has 15 residues. Indicated time point: newly diagnosed GD, antithyroid drugs for less than 3 months. After RNA was extracted from PBMCs, the TCR library was made from it. Both iRepertoire HTBI primers and Arm-PCR of CDR3 regions were used to build the TCR beta libraries. TCRdb ran MiXCR on the multiplex PCR reads and lists one entry per CDR3 protein. The sample yields 550,000 to 700,000 distinct CDR3 sequences, around 15% seen once. These data were also reused for a study on T cells in Graves' hyperthyroidism and ophthalmopathy.

The chain joins TRBV7-9 to TRBJ2-1, with TRBD2 identical over 9 bases. The sequence was obtained from a man younger than 30 with Graves disease. The sample here was peripheral blood mononuclear cells (PBMCs), taken at new diagnosis, from a patient treated with antithyroid drugs. CDR3: CASSSAGGEYNEQFF. DNA of the CDR3: TGTGCCAGCAGCTCGGCGGGAGGGGAATACAATGAGCAGTTCTTC.